This T cell receptor beta chain stems from a study of T-cell memory formation after mild COVID-19. Study outcomes and limitations: Of the contracting clones, CD4+ ones lay mainly in CM and EM, and CD8+ ones in EMRA. Contracting clones, day 15 to 85, had balanced CD4/CD8, and later expanders favored CD4+. The study detected some responding clones in pre-infection memory, suggesting cross-reactive memory joined.

This clonotype has more than one count but fewer than ten. Its antigen is not identified. TCR alpha and TCR beta cDNA libraries carrying sample barcodes and UMIs were produced by 5'RACE using constant-segment primers. TCRdb processed the 5' RACE reads anew with MiXCR; each CDR3 protein has one entry. The sample holds about 90,000 distinct CDR3 sequences, 10% to 15% seen once. Germline CDR1 is MGHRA and CDR2 is YSYEKL. Trimming took off 4 bases at V and 3 bases at J, with 16 bases between the two ends. This CDR3 has 15 amino acids. The receptor was isolated from an adult woman who had mild COVID-19 (a few samples of this study predate the infection). Cell type and time point are not known. Sequencing was done on a sample of PBMCs or a T cell subset sorted from them (not recorded which). The chain couples TRBV4-1 to TRBJ2-7, with D perhaps TRBD2 (5 bases). The CDR3 bases are TGCGCCAGCAGCCCAACGGACTCTCCGAACTACGAGCAGTACTTC. Translation: CASSPTDSPNYEQYF.